The rows below give T cell receptor beta chains drawn from one sample of a study of cytomegalovirus exposure and HLA in healthy donors. Clones were sequenced by immunoSEQ multiplex PCR, and TCRdb holds only the in-frame ones, with some missing. The sample holds tens of thousands of clones, 60% to 80% seen once. Sequencing used PBMCs. These receptors all come from a middle-aged man in good health and CMV-seropositive. Each CDR3 is given with its conserved first and last residue. The D gene is left open where the match is weak. The size entry is marked missing in some rows and otherwise reads once, few, many or a size class.

V gene	D gene	CDR3 length	clone size	J gene	CDR3 protein	CDR3 DNA
TRBV6-6	TRBD1	14	NA	TRBJ1-2	CASSLTGGANGYTF	TGTGCCAGCAGTCTGACAGGGGGCGCGAATGGCTACACCTTC
TRBV4-3	NA	16	NA	TRBJ2-5	CASSQGGTRGRETQYF	TGCGCCAGCAGCCAAGGGGGCACACGGGGGAGAGAGACCCAGTACTTC
TRBV10-3	TRBD2	17	NA	TRBJ2-3	CATGLAGRKLSTDTQYF	TGTGCCACGGGACTAGCGGGGAGAAAACTCAGCACAGATACGCAGTATTTT
TRBV10-3	TRBD1	15	NA	TRBJ2-7	CAISETKDRGYEQYF	TGTGCCATCAGTGAGACGAAGGACAGGGGCTACGAGCAGTACTTC
TRBV30	NA	13	NA	TRBJ2-5	CAWSVGRYETQYF	TGTGCCTGGAGTGTGGGGCGGTACGAGACCCAGTACTTC
TRBV2	NA	12	few	TRBJ1-3	CASANRDHTIYF	TGTGCCAGCGCAAACAGGGACCACACCATATATTTT
TRBV2	NA	16	NA	TRBJ2-3	CASRPSSQLGTDTQYF	TGTGCCAGCAGACCGTCTAGCCAGCTGGGGACAGATACGCAGTATTTT
TRBV7-9	NA	15	NA	TRBJ2-7	CASSPTGGREYEQYF	TGTGCCAGCAGCCCGACCGGGGGACGGGAGTACGAGCAGTACTTC
TRBV27	TRBD1	13	NA	TRBJ2-7	CASSFLGTDEQYF	TGTGCCAGCAGTTTCCTCGGGACAGACGAGCAGTACTTC
TRBV4-1	NA	17	NA	TRBJ2-5	CASSQALGRSRWETQYF	TGCGCCAGCAGCCAAGCTTTGGGGAGGAGTCGATGGGAGACCCAGTACTTC
TRBV6-5	TRBD2	15	NA	TRBJ2-5	CASSWRGGREETQYF	TGTGCCAGCAGTTGGCGGGGGGGCCGGGAGGAGACCCAGTACTTC
TRBV18	NA	15	few	TRBJ2-3	CASSRLVSSTDTQYF	TGTGCCAGCTCCCGACTGGTATCTAGCACAGATACGCAGTATTTT
TRBV4-3	NA	13	NA	TRBJ1-1	CASSHKGGTEAFF	TGCGCCAGCAGCCATAAAGGGGGCACTGAAGCTTTCTTT
TRBV11-3	NA	14	few	TRBJ2-7	CASSSLRSSYEQYF	TGTGCCAGCAGCTCTCTACGAAGCTCCTACGAGCAGTACTTC
TRBV4-3	TRBD2	15	NA	TRBJ2-7	CASSQGQRGRNEQYF	TGCGCCAGCAGCCAAGGACAGCGGGGGAGGAACGAGCAGTACTTC
TRBV6-1	TRBD1	15	NA	TRBJ2-7	CASSPGQLSSYEQYF	TGTGCCAGCAGTCCGGGACAGTTGAGCTCCTACGAGCAGTACTTC
TRBV2	NA	14	NA	TRBJ2-5	CASRSGTAGETQYF	TGTGCCAGCAGGTCGGGGACGGCGGGGGAGACCCAGTACTTC
TRBV7-9	TRBD2	15	few	TRBJ2-7	CASSPRTSQGYEQYF	TGTGCCAGCAGCCCCCGGACTAGTCAGGGATACGAGCAGTACTTC
TRBV10-3	NA	18	NA	TRBJ2-6	CAISEIRTPASGANVLTF	TGTGCCATCAGTGAGATCCGGACACCAGCCTCTGGGGCCAACGTCCTGACTTTC
TRBV19	TRBD1	17	once	TRBJ1-2	CASSTIESPQGRGGYTF	TGTGCCAGTAGTACGATCGAATCCCCACAGGGGAGAGGTGGCTACACCTTC
TRBV18	NA	11	NA	TRBJ2-7	CASSEAYEQYF	TGTGCCAGCTCAGAAGCTTACGAGCAGTACTTC
TRBV29-1	NA	11	NA	TRBJ2-4	CSGDYQNIQYF	TGCAGCGGAGACTATCAGAACATTCAGTACTTC
TRBV12-5	NA	13	NA	TRBJ2-3	CASRDSNTDTQYF	TGTGCTAGCCGGGACTCCAACACAGATACGCAGTATTTT
TRBV29-1	NA	12	NA	TRBJ1-1	CSVEIAGVEAFF	TGCAGCGTTGAAATTGCAGGGGTTGAAGCTTTCTTT
TRBV7-9	NA	16	NA	TRBJ2-7	CASTLGVGQSSYEQYF	TGTGCCAGCACTTTAGGTGTCGGACAAAGCTCCTACGAGCAGTACTTC
TRBV9	NA	16	few	TRBJ2-7	CASSPRGADGAYEQYF	TGTGCCAGCAGCCCCCGGGGGGCGGACGGGGCCTACGAGCAGTACTTC
TRBV6-1	NA	15	NA	TRBJ1-2	CASSESLAGGAGYTF	TGTGCCAGCAGTGAATCCTTGGCAGGAGGGGCTGGCTACACCTTC
TRBV19	TRBD1	15	NA	TRBJ2-7	CASARLHGQGYEQYF	TGTGCCAGCGCGAGACTACATGGACAGGGCTACGAGCAGTACTTC
TRBV9	NA	13	once	TRBJ2-1	CASSFSPGWEQFF	TGTGCCAGCAGCTTTTCCCCAGGGTGGGAGCAGTTCTTC
TRBV11-3	NA	15	few	TRBJ2-1	CASSSKRQPYNEQFF	TGTGCCAGCAGCTCAAAGCGTCAGCCATACAATGAGCAGTTCTTC
TRBV6-6	NA	14	NA	TRBJ1-5	CASSPLGQLQPQHF	TGTGCCAGCAGCCCCCTAGGACAGTTACAGCCCCAGCATTTT
TRBV4-3	NA	11	NA	TRBJ1-1	CASRGGTEAFF	TGCGCCAGCAGAGGAGGCACTGAAGCTTTCTTT
TRBV19	NA	15	NA	TRBJ1-1	CASSIYAGFSTEAFF	TGTGCCAGTAGTATATATGCGGGGTTCAGCACTGAAGCTTTCTTT
TRBV4-1	TRBD2	17	NA	TRBJ2-3	CASSQDPLAGYTDTQYF	TGCGCCAGCAGCCAAGATCCCCTAGCGGGGTACACAGATACGCAGTATTTT
TRBV7-2	NA	16	NA	TRBJ2-5	CASSLAGATDQETQYF	TGTGCCAGCAGCTTAGCGGGGGCCACGGACCAAGAGACCCAGTACTTC
TRBV5-1	TRBD1	16	once	TRBJ1-2	CASSTEDRGSNYGYTF	TGCGCCAGCAGCACCGAGGACAGGGGGTCAAACTATGGCTACACCTTC
TRBV18	TRBD1	18	NA	TRBJ1-2	CASSPPVLRGRFGYGYTF	TGTGCCAGCTCACCCCCGGTGTTGAGGGGGCGCTTCGGATATGGCTACACCTTC
TRBV7-9	NA	12	NA	TRBJ2-7	CASSLSGTEQYF	TGTGCCAGCAGCTTGTCGGGAACCGAGCAGTACTTC
TRBV6-5	TRBD1	14	NA	TRBJ2-7	CASSPWDRDHEQYF	TGTGCCAGCAGCCCTTGGGACAGGGACCACGAGCAGTACTTC
TRBV7-2	NA	12	few	TRBJ2-7	CASSRQAYEQYF	TGTGCCAGCAGCAGACAGGCGTACGAGCAGTACTTC
TRBV4-2	TRBD1	13	NA	TRBJ1-2	CASSLGTGNGYTF	TGTGCCAGCAGCTTAGGGACAGGGAATGGCTACACCTTC
TRBV27	NA	11	NA	TRBJ2-7	CASSDLREQYF	TGTGCCAGCAGCGACCTGAGGGAGCAGTACTTC
TRBV4-3	NA	16	few	TRBJ1-4	CASSKDRQRAGEKLFF	TGCGCCAGCAGCAAAGATCGACAGCGGGCGGGTGAAAAACTGTTTTTT
TRBV18	TRBD1	14	NA	TRBJ1-1	CASSGQGAQDEAFF	TGTGCCAGCTCAGGACAGGGGGCGCAGGATGAAGCTTTCTTT
TRBV25-1	NA	15	NA	TRBJ2-7	CASSELSGQAYEQYF	TGTGCCAGCAGTGAATTGTCAGGGCAAGCCTACGAGCAGTACTTC
TRBV6-5	NA	11	NA	TRBJ1-1	CASIRGSEAFF	TGTGCCAGCATAAGGGGCTCTGAAGCTTTCTTT
TRBV12-5	TRBD1	13	NA	TRBJ2-3	CASGGTATDTQYF	TGTGCTAGTGGAGGGACAGCCACAGATACGCAGTATTTT
TRBV18	NA	16	few	TRBJ2-7	CASSPPLRGNPYEQYF	TGTGCCAGCTCACCACCCCTCAGGGGAAACCCCTACGAGCAGTACTTC
TRBV5-1	NA	16	NA	TRBJ2-3	CASSLVLVSRGDTQYF	TGCGCCAGCAGCTTGGTACTGGTCAGCAGGGGCGATACGCAGTATTTT
TRBV30	TRBD1	14	NA	TRBJ2-7	CAWTGDRGYGEQYF	TGTGCCTGGACAGGGGACAGGGGATATGGCGAGCAGTACTTC
TRBV5-4	TRBD1	16	NA	TRBJ1-1	CASSLSSRGQGGKAFF	TGTGCCAGCAGCTTGAGTTCCCGGGGACAGGGCGGGAAAGCTTTCTTT
TRBV5-4	NA	13	few	TRBJ1-5	CASSPGYNQPQHF	TGTGCCAGCAGTCCAGGGTACAATCAGCCCCAGCATTTT
TRBV7-9	TRBD2	14	NA	TRBJ2-5	CASSFSGREETQYF	TGTGCCAGCAGCTTTAGCGGGAGAGAAGAGACCCAGTACTTC
TRBV4-1	NA	14	NA	TRBJ1-5	CASSQEAMDQPQHF	TGCGCCAGCAGCCAAGAAGCGATGGATCAGCCCCAGCATTTT